Listed here are 32 T cell receptor beta chains from one sample, sequenced in a study of OX40 agonist ivuxolimab in advanced cancers. Sequencing used immunoSEQ multiplex PCR; TCRdb keeps in-frame clones, though not all of them. The sample comprises tens of thousands of clones, about 91% of which are singletons, and more than 5.5% rests with the top ten. The source was CD4+ or CD8+ T cells sorted from blood, collected in a trial of the OX40 agonist ivuxolimab. The receptors come from an adult with an advanced solid tumor such as melanoma, head and neck, liver or kidney cancer.

V and J are TRBV7-3 and TRBJ2-1; 11 nucleotides agree with TRBD2. The ends lost 1 base at V and 6 bases at J; junction bases unmatched: 5. The CDR3 length is 16 residues. Germline loops: CDR1 SGHTA, CDR2 FQGTGA. The CDR3 protein is CASSLIAGGRANEQFF. In nucleotides, the CDR3 is TGTGCCAGCAGCTTAATAGCGGGAGGGCGGGCCAATGAGCAGTTCTTC.

V usage is TRBV7-9 and J usage is TRBJ1-5, with a tentative D call TRBD1 (5 bases). Germline V CDR1 and CDR2: SEHNR, FQNEAQ (reference sequence). Deletions cut 6 bases from V and 4 bases from J, with 13 bases between. The CDR3 spans 14 residues. CDR3 bases: TGTGCCAGCAGTCGGGGGTGGGGGAATCAGCCCCAGCATTTT. Its protein is CASSRGWGNQPQHF.

The rearrangement links TRBV6-1 to TRBJ1-4; D not resolved. V was shortened by 4 bases and J by 4 bases, with 7 bases between the two germline ends. Germline assignment: CDR1 MNHNS and CDR2 SASEGT. CDR3 size: 13 residues. The DNA of the CDR3 is TGTGCCAGCAGTGCTTACGGTAATGAAAAACTGTTTTTT. Translation gives CASSAYGNEKLFF.

For this clone: In the same sample, other DNA sequences code for this CDR3. This sequence joins TRBV15 and TRBJ1-5, with unresolved D. V gave up 3 bases and J gave up 1 base, with 7 bases separating them. This CDR3 comprises 14 residues. Germline CDR1 and CDR2: LNHNV and YYDKDF (reference sequence). CDR3 nucleotide sequence: TGTGCCACCAGCAGGGGTCAGAGCAATCAGCCCCAGCATTTT. It encodes CATSRGQSNQPQHF.

This rearrangement joins TRBV19 to TRBJ2-7; no definite D call. Germline CDR1 reads LNHDA; CDR2 reads SQIVND (reference sequence). This CDR3 has 13 amino acids. V dropped 1 base and J dropped 4 bases, with 8 bases sitting between them. CDR3 in DNA: TGTGCCAGTAGTATAGGGGCCCGTTACGAGCAGTACTTC. It yields the protein CASSIGARYEQYF.

CDR3 in amino acids: CASSSTTGTGELFF. Here the CDR3 DNA reads TGTGCCAGCAGTTCTACCACAGGCACCGGGGAGCTGTTTTTT. This sequence joins TRBV27 and TRBJ2-2; the D gene is possibly TRBD1 (5 bases). In germline, CDR1 is MNHEY, CDR2 SMNVEV (reference sequence). V was clipped by 4 bases and J by 4 bases, with 10 bases between them. This CDR3 is 14 amino acids long.

The V and J genes are TRBV5-1 and TRBJ2-1; the match to TRBD2 covers 12 bases. Trimming cost V 4 bases and J 9 bases; bases outside gene matches: 5. The CDR3 loop spans 14 amino acids. The germline gives CDR1 SGHRS, CDR2 YFSETQ. The CDR3, as DNA: TGCGCCAGCAGCCCTAGCGGGAGGGCGGGTGAGCAGTTCTTC. This translates into CASSPSGRAGEQFF.

In this sample, this clone turned up once. The chain links TRBV6-1 to TRBJ2-2; D gene unclear. The CDR3 is made up of 14 amino acids. CDR1 MNHNS and CDR2 SASEGT come from the germline V gene. The ends were cut back, 2 bases at V and 4 bases at J, with 8 bases in the middle. The CDR3 region has the DNA TGTGCCAGCAGTGAAATCCGATCCACCGGGGAGCTGTTTTTT. Translation gives CASSEIRSTGELFF.

The chain carries TRBV30 and TRBJ1-6; TRBD1 matches at 7 bases. The V segment lost 4 bases and the J segment 7 bases; nucleotides outside the gene matches: 10. This CDR3 contains 15 residues. Germline V lookup: CDR1 GTSNPN, CDR2 SVGIG (reference sequence). CDR3 amino acids: CAWTKLQGLNSPLHF. In DNA form, the CDR3 reads TGTGCCTGGACCAAACTACAGGGGTTGAATTCACCCCTCCACTTT.

The gene calls are TRBV27 and TRBJ2-7, with TRBD2 matching over 7 bases. Trimming removed 5 bases from V and 0 bases from J; junction bases left unmatched: 7. This CDR3 has 15 amino acids. Per the germline V gene, CDR1 is MNHEY and CDR2 is SMNVEV (reference sequence). CDR3 DNA sequence: TGTGCCAGCAGTCCACTAGCGTCGAACTCCTACGAGCAGTACTTC. Translating gives CASSPLASNSYEQYF.

This clone was observed once. This chain connects TRBV11-2 to TRBJ1-3; 10 nucleotides agree with TRBD1. Unmatched junction bases numbered 8, after V lost 5 bases and J lost 4 bases. The germline CDR1 and CDR2 sequences are SGHAT and FQNNGV. The CDR3 loop spans 16 amino acids. CDR3 in amino acids: CASSPQGQGWGNTIYF. The CDR3 DNA reads TGTGCCAGCAGCCCCCAGGGACAGGGGTGGGGAAACACCATATATTTT.

This chain links TRBV18 with TRBJ2-3; TRBD2 matches 11 bases. CDR3 size: 18 residues. Germline CDR1 reads KGHSH; CDR2 reads LQKENI. The V and J ends lost 2 bases and 0 bases, in that order; junction bases with no gene match: 7. The CDR3 spells CASSPYSTSGTSTDTQYF. The CDR3 nucleotides are TGTGCCAGCTCACCATATTCGACTAGCGGGACTAGCACAGATACGCAGTATTTT.

The rearrangement links TRBV6-5 to TRBJ2-7; TRBD2 matches 7 bases. Germline-derived CDR1 and CDR2 are MNHEY and SVGAGI. V dropped 0 bases and J dropped 6; count of bases not matched to a gene: 5. The CDR3 has 14 amino acids. As DNA, the CDR3 is TGTGCCAGCAGTTACTCCCGAACTAGCGTCGAGCAGTACTTC. This codes for CASSYSRTSVEQYF.

This sequence joins TRBV28 and TRBJ2-5; D not resolved. There are 12 residues in the CDR3. Trimming shortened V by 2 bases and J by 7 bases, and 8 bases separated the two germline ends. From germline, CDR1 is MDHEN and CDR2 SYDVKM. DNA of the CDR3: TGTGCCAGCAGTTTACTCTTCGGGACCCAGTACTTC. It codes for CASSLLFGTQYF.

V gene TRBV5-4 combines with J gene TRBJ2-1; D might be TRBD2 (6 bases). The length of the CDR3 is 14 residues. V shed 6 bases and J shed 6 bases, with 16 bases lying between them. From germline, CDR1 is SGHNT and CDR2 YYREEE (reference sequence). The CDR3 DNA reads TGTGCCAGCACCCTTGGGGGGTTGGGCAATGAGCAGTTCTTC. Its translation: CASTLGGLGNEQFF.

V gene TRBV9 combines with J gene TRBJ2-2; D is undetermined. Trimming removed 2 bases at V and 6 bases at J, with 5 bases between. The CDR3 is 12 residues long. Germline V gene lookup returns CDR1 SGDLS and CDR2 YYNGEE. CDR3 residues: CASSVSAGELFF. The DNA for the CDR3 is TGTGCCAGCAGCGTGAGCGCCGGGGAGCTGTTTTTT.

This sequence joins TRBV2 and TRBJ1-1, with TRBD1 as a possible D gene (5 bases). CDR3 length: 15 residues. Per the germline V gene, CDR1 is SNHLY and CDR2 is FYNNEI. V lost 3 bases to trimming and J lost 11 bases, with 22 bases between them. CDR3 sequence: CASSDFGARATRAFF. The CDR3 DNA is TGTGCCAGCAGTGATTTTGGGGCGAGGGCGACTAGGGCTTTCTTT. The whole variable domain, remainder taken from reference TRBV2 and TRBJ1-1, is EPEVTQTPSHQVTQMGQEVILRCVPISNHLYFYWYRQILGQKVEFLVSFYNNEISEKSEIFDDQFSVERPDGSNFTLKIRSTKLEDSAMYFCASSDFGARATRAFFGQGTRLTVV.

The rearrangement joins TRBV7-9 to TRBJ2-1, with TRBD2 matching over 14 bases. J lost 6 bases, V lost 0 bases, and 7 bases had no gene match. The CDR3 length is 18 residues. CDR1 is SEHNR and CDR2 is FQNEAQ in the germline V gene (reference sequence). The CDR3 spells CASSLAKSGLAGGNEQFF. CDR3 in DNA: TGTGCCAGCAGCTTAGCCAAATCCGGACTAGCGGGAGGCAATGAGCAGTTCTTC.

Concerning this clone: The conserved phenylalanine or tryptophan is not found at the CDR3 terminus, so this likely reflects a read error. The DNA is left out, because the CDR3 cannot be placed on it with certainty; the CDR3 is given as TCRdb lists it. V usage is TRBV30 and J usage is TRBJ2-3; the table's D call TRBD2 went unverified against the DNA. The CDR3 adds up to 14 amino acids, both ends counted. CDR1 and CDR2 from the germline V gene are GTSNPN and SVGIG (reference sequence). The CDR3 is CAWSLGGKLAGGLV.

The V gene is TRBV28, the J gene TRBJ2-2, with a possible D match to TRBD1 (6 bases). The CDR3 contains 15 residues. Germline CDR1 reads MDHEN; CDR2 reads SYDVKM. V lost 5 bases, J lost 1 base, and 11 bases lay in between. CDR3 bases: TGTGCCAGCAGTAAGAACAGGGTGAACACCGGGGAGCTGTTTTTT. It translates to CASSKNRVNTGELFF.

This chain connects TRBV6-1 to TRBJ2-7, with 7 bases lining up with TRBD2. The CDR3 extends over 14 amino acids. After removal of 6 bases from V and 2 bases from J, the junction contained 7 bases not matched to a gene. Looked up from germline, CDR1 is MNHNS and CDR2 is SASEGT. This CDR3 reads CASRGTTGAYEQYF. CDR3 DNA sequence: TGTGCCAGCAGAGGGACTACTGGGGCCTACGAGCAGTACTTC.

V is TRBV11-2 and J is TRBJ2-6; maybe TRBD2 (5 bases). Germline CDR1 is SGHAT and CDR2 is FQNNGV. The CDR3 spans 19 residues. V lost 3 bases to trimming and J lost 0 bases, with 18 bases between them. The CDR3 DNA sequence: TGTGCCAGCAGCTTTGGGTTTAGGAGGTCGAGCTCTGGGGCCAACGTCCTGACTTTC. Amino acids: CASSFGFRRSSSGANVLTF. Together with reference TRBV11-2 and TRBJ2-6, the CDR3 gives the full variable domain: EAGVAQSPRYKIIEKRQSVAFWCNPISGHATLYWYQQILGQGPKLLIQFQNNGVVDDSQLPKDRFSAERLKGVDSTLKIQPAKLEDSAVYLCASSFGFRRSSSGANVLTFGAGSRLTVL.

In this sample, this clone turned up a few times. The DNA for the CDR3 is TGTGCCAGTAGTGATGACAGACAAGGGACAAACATTCAGTACTTC. It is translated as CASSDDRQGTNIQYF. The chain is built from TRBV19 and TRBJ2-4, with D perhaps assigned TRBD1 or TRBD2 (5 bases each). CDR1 LNHDA and CDR2 SQIVND come from the germline V gene (reference sequence). Trimming removed 5 bases from V and 6 bases from J, with 17 bases in between. The CDR3 consists of 15 residues.

The chain is built from TRBV19 and TRBJ1-5, with D maybe TRBD1 (6 bases). V was cut by 3 bases and J by 4 bases, with 28 bases left in between. The CDR3 has 20 residues. Germline V gene sequence: CDR1 LNHDA, CDR2 SQIVND (reference sequence). In DNA, the CDR3 is TGTGCCAGTAGTATTAGGGGGGGCGACCGGCCCTTGAGGATGAATCAGCCCCAGCATTTT. Translating gives CASSIRGGDRPLRMNQPQHF.

The rearrangement joins TRBV10-1 to TRBJ1-1; D is ambiguous. The V end was cut by 4 bases, the J end by 0 bases, with 3 bases between. The CDR3 runs 12 residues. Per germline, CDR1 WNHNN and CDR2 SYGVQD (reference sequence). The CDR3 protein is CASSAVNTEAFF. The CDR3 nucleotides are TGCGCCAGCAGTGCAGTGAACACTGAAGCTTTCTTT.

This clone was seen once. The CDR3 DNA is TGCGCCAGCAGTCTCGACGGGAAAGAGACCCAGTACTTC. Translated: CASSLDGKETQYF. The chain links TRBV23-1 to TRBJ2-5, with TRBD2 as a possible D gene (5 bases). TRBV23-1 is recorded as an ORF, its role being uncertain. The V gene lost 4 bases and the J gene lost 3 bases, with 9 bases spanning the gap. The CDR3 covers 13 residues.

The chain couples TRBV5-1 to TRBJ1-4, with a possible D match to TRBD1 (6 bases). The germline V gene encodes CDR1 SGHRS and CDR2 YFSETQ. V was pared by 3 bases and J by 4 bases, with 13 bases between. The CDR3 consists of 15 residues. The CDR3 nucleotides read TGCGCCAGCAGCTCGGGGGGGCAGTTTAATGAAAAACTGTTTTTT. Protein product: CASSSGGQFNEKLFF.

The chain couples TRBV10-1 to TRBJ2-2; 7 bases map to TRBD2. Germline V gene data show CDR1 as WNHNN and CDR2 as SYGVQD (reference sequence). There are 15 residues in the CDR3. V was pared by 4 bases and J by 5 bases, with 7 bases of the junction left unmatched. CDR3 nucleotide sequence: TGCGCCAGCAGTGCGGGCGGGAGCGGTACCGGGGAGCTGTTTTTT. Translated: CASSAGGSGTGELFF.

This chain connects TRBV6-5 to TRBJ2-3, with unresolved D. Per germline, CDR1 MNHEY and CDR2 SVGAGI. Trimming stripped 3 bases from V and 0 bases from J, with 13 bases between. The CDR3 spans 16 residues. CDR3 residues: CASSYMGTPSTDTQYF. The CDR3 DNA reads as TGTGCCAGCAGTTATATGGGCACACCTAGCACAGATACGCAGTATTTT.

J is TRBJ1-2 and V is TRBV18; tentatively, D is TRBD1 (6 bases). The CDR3 is made up of 14 amino acids. Trimming cost V 6 bases and J 0 bases, with 11 bases left between them. Per germline, CDR1 KGHSH and CDR2 LQKENI. The CDR3 loop is CASSEGQSNYGYTF. The CDR3 nucleotides read TGTGCCAGCTCGGAAGGACAGTCTAACTATGGCTACACCTTC.

This clone came up once. The J gene is TRBJ2-2, the V gene TRBV6-4; D perhaps matches TRBD1 (6 bases). The V end lost 3 bases, the J end lost 3 bases, and 11 bases lay between the germline ends. Germline V gives CDR1 MRHNA, CDR2 SNTAGT. This CDR3 spans 15 amino acids. This CDR3 reads CASSEQGGDTGELFF. Written as DNA, the CDR3 is TGTGCCAGCAGTGAACAGGGTGGGGACACCGGGGAGCTGTTTTTT.

The chain employs TRBV28 and TRBJ1-3, with D possibly TRBD1 on 5 matching bases. V was shortened by 5 bases and J by 2 bases, with 10 bases between the two germline ends. Germline values: CDR1 MDHEN, CDR2 SYDVKM. The CDR3 length is 14 residues. Written as DNA, the CDR3 is TGTGCCAGCAGTCCAACAGGCGCTGGAAACACCATATATTTT. Its translation is CASSPTGAGNTIYF.